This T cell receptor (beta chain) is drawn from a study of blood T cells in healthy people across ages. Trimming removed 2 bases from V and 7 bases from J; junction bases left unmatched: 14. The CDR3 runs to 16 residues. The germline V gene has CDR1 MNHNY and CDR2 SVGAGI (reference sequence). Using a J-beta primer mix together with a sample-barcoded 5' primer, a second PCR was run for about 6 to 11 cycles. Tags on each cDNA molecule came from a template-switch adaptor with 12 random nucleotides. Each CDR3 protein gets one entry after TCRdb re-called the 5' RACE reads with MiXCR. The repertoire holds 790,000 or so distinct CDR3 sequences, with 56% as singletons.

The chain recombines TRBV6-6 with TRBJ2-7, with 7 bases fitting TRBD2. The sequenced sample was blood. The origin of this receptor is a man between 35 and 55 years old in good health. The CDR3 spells CASSYGAGLNYNEQYF. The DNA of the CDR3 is TGTGCCAGCAGTTACGGGGCGGGACTAAACTACAATGAGCAGTACTTC.